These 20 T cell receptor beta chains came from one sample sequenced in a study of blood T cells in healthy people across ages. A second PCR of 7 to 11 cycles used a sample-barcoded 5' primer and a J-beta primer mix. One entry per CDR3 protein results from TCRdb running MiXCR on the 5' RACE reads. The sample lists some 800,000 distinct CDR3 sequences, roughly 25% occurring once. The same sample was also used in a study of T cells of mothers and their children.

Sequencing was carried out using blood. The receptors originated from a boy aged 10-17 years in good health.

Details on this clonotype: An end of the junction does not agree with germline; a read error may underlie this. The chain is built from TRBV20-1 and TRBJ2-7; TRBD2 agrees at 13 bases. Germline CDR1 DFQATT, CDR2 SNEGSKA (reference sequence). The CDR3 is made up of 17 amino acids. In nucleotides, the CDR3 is TGCAATGCTAGAGATGCAACTAGCGGGAGGGGATCCTACGAGCAGTACTTC. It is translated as CNARDATSGRGSYEQYF.

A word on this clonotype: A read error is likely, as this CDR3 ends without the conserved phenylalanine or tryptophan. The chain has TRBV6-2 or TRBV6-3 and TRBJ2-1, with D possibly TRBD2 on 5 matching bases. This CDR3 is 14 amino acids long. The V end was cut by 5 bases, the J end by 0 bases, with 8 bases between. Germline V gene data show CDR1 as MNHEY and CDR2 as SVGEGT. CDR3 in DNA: TGTGCCAGCAGTGACGGGGACTCCTACAATGAGCAGTTCATC. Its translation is CASSDGDSYNEQFI.

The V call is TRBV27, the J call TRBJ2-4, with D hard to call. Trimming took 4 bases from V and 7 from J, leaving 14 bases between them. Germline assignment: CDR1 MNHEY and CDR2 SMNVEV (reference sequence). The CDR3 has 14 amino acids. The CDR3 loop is CASSSRLHGNIQYF. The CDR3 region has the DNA TGTGCCAGCAGTTCCCGTCTCCACGGGAACATTCAGTACTTC.

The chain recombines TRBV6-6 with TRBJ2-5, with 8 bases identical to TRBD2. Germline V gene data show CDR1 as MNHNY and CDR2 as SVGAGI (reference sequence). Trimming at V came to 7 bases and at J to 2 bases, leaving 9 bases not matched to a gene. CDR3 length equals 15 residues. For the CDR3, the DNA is TGTGCCAGCATTCATCAGCGGGAGTTTCAAGAGACCCAGTACTTC. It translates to CASIHQREFQETQYF.

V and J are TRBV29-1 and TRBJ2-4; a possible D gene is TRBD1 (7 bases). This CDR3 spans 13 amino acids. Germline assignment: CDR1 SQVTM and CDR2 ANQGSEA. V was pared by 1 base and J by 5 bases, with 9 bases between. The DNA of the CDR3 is TGCAGCGTTGAAGCCAGGGGGGAAAACATTCAGTACTTC. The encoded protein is CSVEARGENIQYF. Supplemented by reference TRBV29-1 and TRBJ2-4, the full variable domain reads SAVISQKPSRDICQRGTSLTIQCQVDSQVTMMFWYRQQPGQSLTLIATANQGSEATYESGFVIDKFPISRPNLTFSTLTVSNMSPEDSSIYLCSVEARGENIQYFGAGTRLSVL.

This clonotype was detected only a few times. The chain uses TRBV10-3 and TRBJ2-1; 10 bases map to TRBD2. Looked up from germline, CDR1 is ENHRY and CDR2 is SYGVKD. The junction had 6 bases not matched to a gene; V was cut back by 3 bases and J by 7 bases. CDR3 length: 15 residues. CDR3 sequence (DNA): TGTGCCATCAGTGAAGGGACTAGCGTACTTAATGAGCAGTTCTTC. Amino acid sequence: CAISEGTSVLNEQFF.

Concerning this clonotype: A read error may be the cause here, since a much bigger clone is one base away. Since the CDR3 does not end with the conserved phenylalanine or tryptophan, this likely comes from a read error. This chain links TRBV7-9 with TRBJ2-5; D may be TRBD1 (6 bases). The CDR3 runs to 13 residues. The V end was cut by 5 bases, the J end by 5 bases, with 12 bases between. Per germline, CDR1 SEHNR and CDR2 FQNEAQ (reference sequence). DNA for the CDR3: TGTGCCAGCAGCCCAACAGGGTCGGAGACCCAGTACATC. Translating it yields CASSPTGSETQYI.

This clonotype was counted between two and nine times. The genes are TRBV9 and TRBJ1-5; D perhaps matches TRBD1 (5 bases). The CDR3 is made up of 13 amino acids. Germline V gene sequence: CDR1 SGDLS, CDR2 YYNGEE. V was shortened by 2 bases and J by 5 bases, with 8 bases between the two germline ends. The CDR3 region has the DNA TGTGCCAGCAGCGTGTGGGGGGATCAGCCCCAGCATTTT. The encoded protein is CASSVWGDQPQHF.

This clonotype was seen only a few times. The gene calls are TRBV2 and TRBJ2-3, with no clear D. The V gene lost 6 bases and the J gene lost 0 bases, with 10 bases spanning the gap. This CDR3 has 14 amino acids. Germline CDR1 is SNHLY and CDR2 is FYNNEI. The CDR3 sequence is CASSVILSTDTQYF. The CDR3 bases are TGTGCCAGCAGCGTTATCCTGAGCACAGATACGCAGTATTTT. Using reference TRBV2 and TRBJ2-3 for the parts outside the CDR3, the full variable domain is EPEVTQTPSHQVTQMGQEVILRCVPISNHLYFYWYRQILGQKVEFLVSFYNNEISEKSEIFDDQFSVERPDGSNFTLKIRSTKLEDSAMYFCASSVILSTDTQYFGPGTRLTVL.

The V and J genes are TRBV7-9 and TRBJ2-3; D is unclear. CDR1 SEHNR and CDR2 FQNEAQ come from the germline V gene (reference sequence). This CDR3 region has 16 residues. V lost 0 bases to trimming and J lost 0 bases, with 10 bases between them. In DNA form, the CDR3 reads TGTGCCAGCAGCTTAGCGAGGACGGGTAGCACAGATACGCAGTATTTT. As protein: CASSLARTGSTDTQYF.

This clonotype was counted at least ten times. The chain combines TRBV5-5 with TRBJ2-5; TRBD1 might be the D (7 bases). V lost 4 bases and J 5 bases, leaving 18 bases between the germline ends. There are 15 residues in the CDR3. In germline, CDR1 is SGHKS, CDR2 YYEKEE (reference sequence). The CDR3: CASSPTGYAGETQYF. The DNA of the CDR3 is TGTGCCAGCAGCCCGACAGGGTATGCGGGGGAGACCCAGTACTTC.

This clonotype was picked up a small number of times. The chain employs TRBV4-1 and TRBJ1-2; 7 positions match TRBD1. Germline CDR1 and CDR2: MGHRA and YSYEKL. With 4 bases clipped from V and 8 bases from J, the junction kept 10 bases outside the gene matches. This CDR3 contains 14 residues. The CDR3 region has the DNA TGCGCCAGCAGCCCCCGACAGGGAGAAGACGGCTACACCTTC. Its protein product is CASSPRQGEDGYTF.

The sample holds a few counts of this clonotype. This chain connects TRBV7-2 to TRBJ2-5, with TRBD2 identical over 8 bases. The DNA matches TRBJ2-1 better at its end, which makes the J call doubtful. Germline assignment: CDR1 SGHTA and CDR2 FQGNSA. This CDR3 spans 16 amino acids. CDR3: CASSFTSGAGYNEQFF. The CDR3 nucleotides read TGTGCCAGCAGCTTCACTAGCGGAGCCGGGTACAATGAGCAGTTCTTC.

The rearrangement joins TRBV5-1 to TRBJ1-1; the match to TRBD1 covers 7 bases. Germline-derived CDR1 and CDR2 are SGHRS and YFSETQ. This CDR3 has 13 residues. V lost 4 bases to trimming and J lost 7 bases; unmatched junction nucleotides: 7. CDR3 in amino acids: CASSMTTGIEAFF. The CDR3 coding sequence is TGCGCCAGCAGCATGACGACAGGGATTGAAGCTTTCTTT.

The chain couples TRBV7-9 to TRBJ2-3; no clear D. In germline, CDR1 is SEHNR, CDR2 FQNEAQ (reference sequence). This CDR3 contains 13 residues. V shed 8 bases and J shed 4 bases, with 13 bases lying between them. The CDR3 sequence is CASGELRADTQYF. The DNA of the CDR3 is TGTGCCAGCGGGGAACTTAGGGCAGATACGCAGTATTTT. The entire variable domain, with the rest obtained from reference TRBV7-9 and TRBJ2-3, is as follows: DTGVSQNPRHKITKRGQNVTFRCDPISEHNRLYWYRQTLGQGPEFLTYFQNEAQLEKSRLLSDRFSAERPKGSFSTLEIQRTEQGDSAMYLCASGELRADTQYFGPGTRLTVL.

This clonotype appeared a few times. The CDR3 DNA is TGTGCCAGCAGTTCCGGGGACAGGGAAGGTGAAAAACTGTTTTTT. Translated: CASSSGDREGEKLFF. The chain joins TRBV12-3 or TRBV12-4 to TRBJ1-4, with TRBD1 identical over 9 bases. The trim removed 4 bases at V and 7 bases at J, leaving 7 bases unmatched. The CDR3 totals 15 residues.

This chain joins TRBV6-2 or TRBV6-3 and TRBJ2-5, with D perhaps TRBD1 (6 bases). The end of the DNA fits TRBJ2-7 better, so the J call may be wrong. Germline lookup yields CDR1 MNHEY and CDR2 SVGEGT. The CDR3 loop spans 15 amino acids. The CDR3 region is CASSEQGSKTYEQYF. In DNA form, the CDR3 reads TGTGCCAGCTCGGAACAGGGATCTAAGACCTACGAGCAGTACTTC.

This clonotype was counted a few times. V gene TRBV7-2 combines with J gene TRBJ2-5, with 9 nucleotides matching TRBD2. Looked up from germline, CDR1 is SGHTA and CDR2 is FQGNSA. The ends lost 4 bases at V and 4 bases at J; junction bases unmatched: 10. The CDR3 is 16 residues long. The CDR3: CASSWNSGGFGETQYF. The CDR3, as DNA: TGTGCCAGCAGCTGGAATAGCGGGGGATTCGGAGAGACCCAGTACTTC.

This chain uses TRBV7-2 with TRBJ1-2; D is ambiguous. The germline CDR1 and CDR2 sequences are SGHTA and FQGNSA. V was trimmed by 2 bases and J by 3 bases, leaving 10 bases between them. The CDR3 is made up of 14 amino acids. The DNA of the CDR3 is TGTGCCAGCAGCTTAATCGGAGAATACTATGGCTACACCTTC. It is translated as CASSLIGEYYGYTF.

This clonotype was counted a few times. CDR3 nucleotides: TGCGCCAGGGGGACCAGACAGACAGGGGATAGATTGCGCGAGCAGTACTTC. This encodes CARGTRQTGDRLREQYF. The rearrangement joins TRBV10-2 to TRBJ2-7, with 8 nucleotides matching TRBD1. V dropped 9 bases and J dropped 6; count of bases not matched to a gene: 22. The CDR3 is 17 residues long. In germline, CDR1 is WSHSY, CDR2 SAAADI.